These 23 T cell receptor beta chains were sequenced from one sample in a study of cytomegalovirus exposure and HLA in healthy donors. PCR amplification relied on 60 Vbeta primers (plus 13 Jbeta primers). The protocol was immunoSEQ multiplex PCR, while the TCRdb copy is restricted to in-frame clones and leaves out a portion. The repertoire includes 150,000 to 200,000 clones, 80% of them detected once, and 13% to 15% sits in the top ten. Source material: PBMCs. Receptors were obtained from a woman aged 40 to 49 in good health and CMV-seronegative.

In this sample, this clone turned up a few times. This chain connects TRBV28 to TRBJ1-4, with 9 nucleotides matching TRBD1. This CDR3 spans 16 amino acids. Trimming removed 2 bases from V and 7 bases from J; junction bases left unmatched: 8. Per germline, CDR1 MDHEN and CDR2 SYDVKM. The DNA for the CDR3 is TGTGCCAGCAGTTTAACCGCCGGGACAGGGAGTGAAAAACTGTTTTTT. This sequence encodes CASSLTAGTGSEKLFF.

The genes are TRBV4-1 and TRBJ2-7, with 15 bases fitting TRBD2. The length of the CDR3 is 18 residues. Germline CDR1 is MGHRA and CDR2 is YSYEKL. The J segment lost 5 bases and the V segment lost 2 bases, leaving 10 bases of the junction unmatched. The DNA for the CDR3 is TGCGCCAGCAGCCAATCTAAGGGACTAGCGGGGGGTCGGGACGAGCAGTACTTC. It encodes CASSQSKGLAGGRDEQYF.

In this sample, this clone turned up once. V and J are TRBV7-8 and TRBJ2-2; D is ambiguous. CDR1 and CDR2 (germline): SGHVS, FQNEAQ. The CDR3 runs to 15 residues. Between the trimmed V and J ends, which lost 1 base and 2 bases, there was a span of 8 bases. CDR3 protein: CASSLGWHNTGELFF. The CDR3 coding sequence is TGTGCCAGCAGCTTAGGCTGGCATAACACCGGGGAGCTGTTTTTT.

The CDR3 loop is CASSPGQGDRNEQYF. CDR3 DNA sequence: TGTGCCAGCAGTCCAGGACAGGGAGATAGAAACGAGCAGTACTTC. The gene calls are TRBV28 and TRBJ2-7; 8 nucleotides line up with TRBD1. The ends lost 5 bases at V and 5 bases at J; junction bases unmatched: 11. CDR3 size: 15 residues. From germline, CDR1 is MDHEN and CDR2 SYDVKM.

This clone has more than one count but fewer than ten. This chain links TRBV7-6 with TRBJ1-5; D perhaps matches TRBD1 (5 bases). In germline, CDR1 is SGHVS, CDR2 FNYEAQ. The CDR3 sequence is 18 residues long. V dropped 4 bases and J dropped 5 bases, with 24 bases sitting between them. CDR3 DNA: TGTGCCAGCAGCTCCCTTTCAAACCGGGCAGGGTGGGATCAGCCCCAGCATTTT. Translated, it gives CASSSLSNRAGWDQPQHF. Supplemented by reference TRBV7-6 and TRBJ1-5, the full variable domain reads GAGVSQSPRYKVTKRGQDVALRCDPISGHVSLYWYRQALGQGPEFLTYFNYEAQQDKSGLPNDRFSAERPEGSISTLTIQRTEQRDSAMYRCASSSLSNRAGWDQPQHFGDGTRLSIL.

The rearrangement links TRBV11-1 to TRBJ1-1; 10 positions agree with TRBD1. Germline V gene lookup returns CDR1 SGHAT and CDR2 FQDESV (reference sequence). The CDR3 has 15 residues. J was trimmed by 5 bases and V by 3 bases; bases with no gene match: 6. CDR3 sequence (DNA): TGTGCCAGCAGCTTTAGGACAGGGGGACGGACTGAAGCTTTCTTT. Amino acids: CASSFRTGGRTEAFF.

This chain joins TRBV28 and TRBJ1-1; 7 nucleotides align to TRBD1. Germline loops: CDR1 MDHEN, CDR2 SYDVKM. The V and J ends lost 8 bases and 5 bases, in that order; junction bases with no gene match: 8. The CDR3 length is 13 residues. The CDR3 bases are TGTGCCAGCCAAGTGACAGGGAGAACTGAAGCTTTCTTT. It specifies CASQVTGRTEAFF.

This sequence joins TRBV7-7 and TRBJ2-3, with D possibly TRBD2 on 6 matching bases. Trimming pared 0 bases from V and 2 bases from J, leaving 9 bases between. There are 15 residues in the CDR3. CDR1 is SSHAT and CDR2 is FNYEAQ in the germline V gene (reference sequence). The CDR3 bases are TGTGCCAGCAGCTTAGCCAGCGGGTCCACAGATACGCAGTATTTT. It encodes CASSLASGSTDTQYF.

DNA of the CDR3: TGTGCCAGCAGTGAAGCCCGGGACACTTTAGGGATCGACACTGAAGCTTTCTTT. Its translation: CASSEARDTLGIDTEAFF. The rearrangement uses TRBV2 and TRBJ1-1; weak D call: TRBD1 (6 bases). Germline-derived CDR1 and CDR2 are SNHLY and FYNNEI. Trimming left V 0 bases short and J 3 bases short, with 20 bases between. The CDR3 covers 18 residues.

This clone is a singleton in its sample. The rearrangement uses TRBV2 and TRBJ1-6, with a possible D match to TRBD1 (6 bases). The V end lost 10 bases, the J end lost 7 bases, and 17 bases lay between the germline ends. The CDR3 consists of 14 residues. Germline CDR1 reads SNHLY; CDR2 reads FYNNEI. DNA of the CDR3: TGTGCCACCGAAGGCTCCGGGACAAATTCACCCCTCCACTTT. The encoded protein is CATEGSGTNSPLHF.

This clone was seen only once. V usage is TRBV5-6 and J usage is TRBJ1-2, with a weak D call TRBD1 (6 bases). Deletions cut 1 base from V and 3 bases from J, with 19 bases between. CDR3 size: 17 residues. The germline CDR1 and CDR2 sequences are SGHDT and YYEEEE. CDR3 DNA: TGTGCCAGCAGCTTGAAGTGGCAGGGCTACAGGGACTATGGCTACACCTTC. Amino acid sequence: CASSLKWQGYRDYGYTF.

This clone was detected once. V usage is TRBV7-2 and J usage is TRBJ1-1; TRBD1 aligns across 10 bases. The V gene's germline CDR1 is SGHTA and CDR2 FQGNSA. The CDR3 runs 16 residues. The V gene end was trimmed by 5 bases and the J gene end by 0 bases; junction bases not matched to a gene: 6. For the CDR3, the DNA is TGTGCCAGCAGCACGGGACAGGGGCCCCTGAACACTGAAGCTTTCTTT. Its protein product is CASSTGQGPLNTEAFF.

The chain recombines TRBV4-1 with TRBJ2-5; 10 nucleotides align to TRBD1. Trimming at V came to 4 bases and at J to 5 bases, leaving 13 bases not matched to a gene. Looked up from germline, CDR1 is MGHRA and CDR2 is YSYEKL. The length of the CDR3 is 17 residues. The CDR3 protein is CASSLRHRQGAWETQYF. CDR3 nucleotides: TGCGCCAGCAGCCTTCGCCATCGACAGGGGGCATGGGAGACCCAGTACTTC.

About this clone itself: The junction differs from germline at one of its ends, possibly a read error. The rearrangement joins TRBV2 to TRBJ1-2, with 9 bases identical to TRBD1. This CDR3 comprises 12 residues. Germline CDR1 is SNHLY and CDR2 is FYNNEI. CDR3 amino acids: CASKETGGYLLF. CDR3 DNA: TGTGCCAGCAAAGAAACAGGGGGCTACCTACTCTTC.

The V and J genes are TRBV7-8 and TRBJ2-1; 7 nucleotides match TRBD1. With 5 bases clipped from V and 0 bases from J, the junction kept 7 bases outside the gene matches. The CDR3 has 16 residues. Germline values: CDR1 SGHVS, CDR2 FQNEAQ. Here the CDR3 DNA reads TGTGCCAGCAGCGTGACAGGGACCAGCTCCTACAATGAGCAGTTCTTC. Translated: CASSVTGTSSYNEQFF.

The rearrangement uses TRBV5-1 and TRBJ2-7; 8 bases are shared with TRBD1. Germline V gene data show CDR1 as SGHRS and CDR2 as YFSETQ. The CDR3 is made up of 15 amino acids. The trim removed 2 bases at V and 1 base at J, leaving 5 bases unmatched. The CDR3 reads CASSFAGGGSYEQYF. The CDR3 nucleotides are TGCGCCAGCAGCTTCGCAGGGGGCGGGTCCTACGAGCAGTACTTC.

This sequence joins TRBV5-8 and TRBJ1-2; TRBD1 might be the D (5 bases). V was pared by 0 bases and J by 8 bases, with 11 bases between. CDR1 is SGHTS and CDR2 is YDEGEE in the germline V gene. The CDR3 covers 13 residues. This chain's CDR3 is CASSLVRNRGYTF. The CDR3 bases are TGTGCCAGCAGCTTGGTACGAAACAGGGGCTACACCTTC.

In its sample, this clone was seen a few times. In DNA form, the CDR3 reads TGTGCCAGCAGTGAATCGGGGGGTATGGCCAACGTCCTGACTTTC. Its translation is CASSESGGMANVLTF. The chain carries TRBV25-1 and TRBJ2-6, with TRBD2 identical over 7 bases. The CDR3 covers 15 residues. Germline CDR1 and CDR2: MGHDK and SYGVNS. V trimming: 1 base; J trimming: 6 bases; junction bases outside the gene matches: 3.

This clone was counted a single time. Given the absence of the conserved phenylalanine or tryptophan at the CDR3 end, a read error is likely. The DNA is omitted, as the CDR3 cannot be located on it reliably, and the CDR3 follows TCRdb's listing. The chain joins TRBV6-1 to TRBJ1-2. 15 amino acids form the CDR3, both terminal residues included. Germline V gene sequence: CDR1 MNHNS, CDR2 SASEGT. The CDR3 loop reads CASSAPAEAYWRDTV.

The V and J genes are TRBV21-1 and TRBJ2-5; the table's D call, TRBD2, was not checked against the DNA. TRBV21-1 is assigned pseudogene status. The CDR3 contains 13 residues. CDR3 amino acids: CASIGLTQETQYF. The CDR3 bases are TGTGCCAGCATCGGACTAACTCAAGAGACCCAGTACTTC.

The CDR3 here is CASSIPGQDPTYEQYF. The CDR3 DNA reads as TGTGCCAGTAGTATACCCGGACAGGATCCTACCTACGAGCAGTACTTC. The chain carries TRBV19 and TRBJ2-7, with TRBD1 matching over 7 bases. V was clipped by 2 bases and J by 2 bases; unmatched bases: 9. This CDR3 has 16 amino acids. CDR1 is LNHDA, CDR2 SQIVND, per germline (reference sequence).

This chain links TRBV5-8 with TRBJ2-6; D is perhaps TRBD1 (5 bases). The CDR3 consists of 18 residues. The germline V gene has CDR1 SGHTS and CDR2 YDEGEE. Trimming cost V 4 bases and J 0 bases, with 17 bases left between them. CDR3 DNA sequence: TGTGCCAGCAGCAGTAACAGGTTGGCGGCCTCTGGGGCCAACGTCCTGACTTTC. Translated, it gives CASSSNRLAASGANVLTF.

The V call is TRBV7-9, the J call TRBJ2-6; no definite D call. The CDR3 consists of 14 residues. The V and J ends lost 6 bases and 0 bases respectively, with 6 bases between them. CDR1 is SEHNR and CDR2 is FQNEAQ in the germline V gene (reference sequence). CDR3: CASSQDSGANVLTF. The CDR3 nucleotides read TGTGCCAGCAGTCAGGACTCTGGGGCCAACGTCCTGACTTTC.